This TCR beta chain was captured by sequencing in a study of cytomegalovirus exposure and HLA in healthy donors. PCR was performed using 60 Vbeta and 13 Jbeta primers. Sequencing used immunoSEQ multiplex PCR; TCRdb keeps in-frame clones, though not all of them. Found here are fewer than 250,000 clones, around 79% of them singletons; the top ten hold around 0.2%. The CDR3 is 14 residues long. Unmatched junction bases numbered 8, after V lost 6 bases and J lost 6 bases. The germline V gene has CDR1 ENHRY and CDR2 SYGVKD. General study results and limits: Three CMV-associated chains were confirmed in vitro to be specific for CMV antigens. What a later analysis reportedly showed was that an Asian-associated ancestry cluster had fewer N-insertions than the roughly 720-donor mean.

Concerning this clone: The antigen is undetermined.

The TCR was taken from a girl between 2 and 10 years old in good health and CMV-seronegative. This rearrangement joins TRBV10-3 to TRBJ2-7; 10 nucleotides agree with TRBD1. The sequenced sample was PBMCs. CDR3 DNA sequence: TGTGCCATCAGCAGGGGGACAGGGGATGGCGAGCAGTACTTC. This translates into CAISRGTGDGEQYF.